Detailed here is one T cell receptor (beta chain). Antigen specificity is unknown. These data originate in a study of cytomegalovirus exposure and HLA in healthy donors. The PCR had 60 Vbeta and 13 Jbeta primers. Produced via immunoSEQ multiplex PCR; TCRdb's table is partial and in-frame only. The sample lists 95,000 to 150,000 clones, around 80% occurring once. V was shortened by 3 bases and J by 1 base, with 9 bases between the two germline ends. The V gene's germline CDR1 is MNHNS and CDR2 SASEGT. The CDR3 loop spans 14 amino acids. The study, taken as a whole, reports: Cytomegalovirus status was reportedly diagnosed by the classifier with high specificity and sensitivity. Most TCR beta V segments were productive about 87% or about 30% of the time in an earlier analysis.

Source material: PBMCs. The gene calls are TRBV6-1 and TRBJ1-1; D is ambiguous. The clonotype was recovered from a man aged 45-65 years in good health and CMV-seronegative. In nucleotides, the CDR3 is TGTGCCAGCAGTGATGACTTTTCGAACACTGAAGCTTTCTTT. Translation gives CASSDDFSNTEAFF.